Reported below is one T cell receptor beta chain. Its antigen is not identified. The data derive from a study of identical twins. Study conclusions and caveats: Excess sharing between twins was weaker in beta out-of-frame sequences.

A universal primer site arose from template switching, and cDNA bore unique molecular identifiers. One entry per CDR3 protein, called by TCRdb with MiXCR from the 5' RACE reads. Among about 530,000 distinct CDR3 sequences, 20% to 25% were seen once, and the ten largest hold 0.4% to 0.6%. CDR1 SNHLY and CDR2 FYNNEI come from the germline V gene. The CDR3 is 15 amino acids. V gave up 3 bases and J gave up 6 bases; unmatched junction bases: 8. These data also formed part of another study, on yellow fever vaccine responses in identical twins.

This clonotype originated in a woman aged 18 to 35 in good health. V usage is TRBV2 and J usage is TRBJ2-1, with TRBD2 identical over 7 bases. Material: CD4+ T cells sorted from blood. The CDR3: CASSDDPPGGNEQFF. DNA for the CDR3: TGTGCCAGCAGTGATGACCCCCCGGGGGGCAATGAGCAGTTCTTC.